This passage covers 32 T cell receptor beta chains from one sample sequenced in a study of cytomegalovirus exposure and HLA in healthy donors. Primers: 60 Vbeta forward and 13 Jbeta reverse. This table comes from immunoSEQ multiplex PCR, and its TCRdb copy is limited to in-frame clones, with some not included. Here the sample spans 200,000 to 250,000 clones, over 80% being singletons. Sequencing input: PBMCs. Receptor source: a woman aged 40 to 55 in good health and CMV-seropositive.

The CDR3 coding sequence is TGTGCTGGGGGACAGGGGAACATTCAGTACTTC. It encodes CAGGQGNIQYF. The chain links TRBV7-2 to TRBJ2-4, with 10 positions matching TRBD1. The CDR3 has 11 amino acids. Germline values: CDR1 SGHTA, CDR2 FQGNSA.

The V gene is TRBV29-1, the J gene TRBJ2-7; 7 positions match TRBD1. The CDR3 runs 15 residues. CDR1 is SQVTM, CDR2 ANQGSEA, per germline. The junction had 13 bases not matched to a gene; V was cut back by 4 bases and J by 4 bases. Here the CDR3 DNA reads TGCAGCGTTGTTGTCCCCGGGACAGTCAGTTACGAGCAGTACTTC. Amino acid sequence: CSVVVPGTVSYEQYF.

The chain combines TRBV30 with TRBJ2-7; the D gene is possibly TRBD1 (6 bases). This CDR3 has 12 amino acids. Trimming took off 5 bases at V and 0 bases at J, with 8 bases between the two ends. Germline values: CDR1 GTSNPN, CDR2 SVGIG (reference sequence). The CDR3 protein is CAWGDISYEQYF. CDR3 coding DNA: TGTGCCTGGGGGGACATCTCCTACGAGCAGTACTTC. Filled out from reference TRBV30 and TRBJ2-7, the complete variable domain reads SQTIHQWPATLVQPVGSPLSLECTVEGTSNPNLYWYRQAAGRGLQLLFYSVGIGQISSEVPQNLSASRPQDRQFILSSKKLLLSDSGFYLCAWGDISYEQYFGPGTRLTVT.

This sequence joins TRBV10-3 and TRBJ1-1, with 7 nucleotides matching TRBD1. The V and J ends lost 0 bases and 7 bases, in that order; junction bases with no gene match: 2. There are 13 residues in the CDR3. CDR1 and CDR2 from the germline V gene are ENHRY and SYGVKD. The CDR3 loop reads CAISESGQFEAFF. Written as DNA, the CDR3 is TGTGCCATCAGTGAGTCGGGACAGTTTGAAGCTTTCTTT.

CDR3 loop: CASSFRQGTYDTGELFF. The CDR3 bases are TGTGCCAGCAGCTTTAGACAGGGGACGTACGACACCGGGGAGCTGTTTTTT. The chain carries TRBV5-6 and TRBJ2-2, with TRBD1 matching 8 bases. Germline V gives CDR1 SGHDT, CDR2 YYEEEE. V shed 2 bases, J shed 3 bases, and the junction held 9 bases outside the gene matches. The CDR3 has 17 residues.

The V gene is TRBV19, the J gene TRBJ2-7; 7 bases are a match to TRBD1. CDR1 and CDR2 from the germline V gene are LNHDA and SQIVND (reference sequence). This CDR3 is 14 amino acids long. V shed 6 bases and J 2 bases; nucleotides not matched to a gene: 7. The CDR3, as DNA: TGTGCCAGTAGCCCCTGGACAGGAACCTACGAGCAGTACTTC. It encodes CASSPWTGTYEQYF.

This clone was seen a single time. V gene TRBV15 combines with J gene TRBJ1-2; maybe TRBD1 (5 bases). V dropped 0 bases and J dropped 1 base, with 9 bases sitting between them. The CDR3 length is 15 residues. Germline loops: CDR1 LNHNV, CDR2 YYDKDF (reference sequence). The CDR3: CATSRDGQLNYGYTF. The CDR3 bases are TGTGCCACCAGCAGAGATGGACAACTTAACTATGGCTACACCTTC.

This chain joins TRBV5-1 and TRBJ2-3, with a possible D match to TRBD2 (6 bases). V was shortened by 0 bases and J by 8 bases, with 22 bases between the two germline ends. The CDR3 sequence is 17 residues long. The germline gives CDR1 SGHRS, CDR2 YFSETQ. The CDR3 sequence: CASSLASDGGSHRTQYF. As DNA, the CDR3 is TGCGCCAGCAGCTTGGCTTCAGACGGGGGTTCTCACCGTACGCAGTATTTT.

The chain links TRBV7-3 to TRBJ2-1; 8 bases match TRBD1. Germline lookup yields CDR1 SGHTA and CDR2 FQGTGA. The CDR3 runs to 15 residues. V was pared by 5 bases and J by 3 bases, with 6 bases of the junction left unmatched. The DNA for the CDR3 is TGTGCCAGCAGCAGCAGACAGGGGAACTACAATGAGCAGTTCTTC. It yields the protein CASSSRQGNYNEQFF.

This rearrangement joins TRBV1 to TRBJ2-2; TRBD2, the table's D call, lacks a check against the DNA. TRBV1 represents a pseudogene. The CDR3 consists of 17 residues. The CDR3 region is CTSSLLLAGANTGELFF. DNA for the CDR3: TGCACCAGCAGCCTCCTTCTAGCGGGAGCGAACACCGGGGAGCTGTTTTTT.

J is TRBJ2-7 and V is TRBV9; 9 positions match TRBD1. The germline V gene has CDR1 SGDLS and CDR2 YYNGEE. V shed 7 bases and J 5 bases; nucleotides not matched to a gene: 13. The CDR3 has 15 amino acids. CDR3 region: CASSKGGTGSDEQYF. CDR3 bases: TGTGCCAGCTCTAAAGGAGGGACAGGGTCAGACGAGCAGTACTTC.

This clone appeared a single time. V gene TRBV18 combines with J gene TRBJ2-7; 7 nucleotides line up with TRBD2. The germline CDR1 and CDR2 sequences are KGHSH and LQKENI. With 2 bases clipped from V and 1 base from J, the junction kept 5 bases outside the gene matches. The CDR3 extends over 15 amino acids. CDR3 sequence reads: CASSPGEGVSYEQYF. The CDR3 nucleotides are TGTGCCAGCTCACCAGGGGAGGGCGTGTCCTACGAGCAGTACTTC.

The CDR3 DNA sequence: TGTGCCTGGAGTGTACGGGGGGCCCATACTGTGGGAGGCTACACCTTC. The encoded protein is CAWSVRGAHTVGGYTF. The chain joins TRBV30 to TRBJ1-2, with TRBD1 as a possible D gene (6 bases). The CDR3 is made up of 16 amino acids. Germline-derived CDR1 and CDR2 are GTSNPN and SVGIG (reference sequence). Trimming cost V 0 bases and J 8 bases, with 22 bases left between them.

The chain has TRBV7-9 and TRBJ2-5, with a possible D match to TRBD2 (7 bases). The CDR3 runs 14 residues. V was shortened by 8 bases and J by 4 bases, with 17 bases between the two germline ends. Germline V gene data show CDR1 as SEHNR and CDR2 as FQNEAQ (reference sequence). The CDR3, as DNA: TGTGCCAGCCAAGGGGGGAGGGTGGCAGAGACCCAGTACTTC. As protein: CASQGGRVAETQYF.

This clone has more than one count but fewer than ten. The V gene is TRBV7-2, the J gene TRBJ1-2; 7 nucleotides line up with TRBD1. J gave up 8 bases and V 4 bases, and 7 bases lay outside the gene matches. CDR3 length: 13 residues. Germline CDR1 reads SGHTA; CDR2 reads FQGNSA. The CDR3 DNA follows: TGTGCCAGCAGCTCGACAGGGTGGCGAGGCTACACCTTC. Its translation is CASSSTGWRGYTF.

V gene TRBV19 combines with J gene TRBJ1-4, with TRBD1 identical over 10 bases. The ends lost 10 bases at V and 7 bases at J; junction bases unmatched: 9. CDR1 LNHDA and CDR2 SQIVND come from the germline V gene (reference sequence). The CDR3 spans 14 residues. Here the CDR3 reads CATRDRGFSEKLFF. CDR3 coding DNA: TGTGCCACTAGGGACAGGGGATTTAGTGAAAAACTGTTTTTT.

The chain joins TRBV9 to TRBJ1-1, with D possibly being TRBD1 (5 bases). With 2 bases removed from V and 7 bases from J, the gap between germline ends came to 15 bases. This CDR3 spans 14 amino acids. Germline V CDR1 and CDR2: SGDLS, YYNGEE. CDR3 loop: CASSVRTDGGEAFF. DNA of the CDR3: TGTGCCAGCAGCGTCAGGACGGACGGGGGTGAAGCTTTCTTT.

V usage is TRBV6-5 and J usage is TRBJ1-2; possibly TRBD1 for D (6 bases). This CDR3 spans 15 amino acids. V lost 5 bases and J lost 0, with 13 bases in between. Looked up from germline, CDR1 is MNHEY and CDR2 is SVGAGI. This CDR3 is CASSITGRANYGYTF. CDR3 coding DNA: TGTGCCAGCAGTATAACAGGGAGGGCTAACTATGGCTACACCTTC.

The gene calls are TRBV7-2 and TRBJ2-2, with 9 bases aligning to TRBD1. Germline V gene data show CDR1 as SGHTA and CDR2 as FQGNSA. J gave up 7 bases and V 5 bases, and 8 bases lay outside the gene matches. This CDR3 has 15 amino acids. The CDR3 spells CASSQGQGWIGELFF. The CDR3 DNA sequence: TGTGCCAGCAGCCAGGGACAGGGATGGATCGGGGAGCTGTTTTTT.

J is TRBJ1-4 and V is TRBV7-2, with 7 bases lining up with TRBD1. The CDR3 has 17 amino acids. The ends lost 5 bases at V and 0 bases at J; junction bases unmatched: 9. Germline loops: CDR1 SGHTA, CDR2 FQGNSA. CDR3 DNA sequence: TGTGCCAGCAGCCTTAGGGACAGTCAGGCAACTAATGAAAAACTGTTTTTT. Protein product: CASSLRDSQATNEKLFF.

The chain couples TRBV28 to TRBJ1-2, with TRBD1 as a possible D gene (5 bases). V was clipped by 7 bases and J by 0 bases, with 18 bases between them. The CDR3 totals 16 residues. Germline values: CDR1 MDHEN, CDR2 SYDVKM. The CDR3, as DNA: TGTGCCAGCAACCACCGGGGGTCCCTAGCTAACTATGGCTACACCTTC. Encoded protein: CASNHRGSLANYGYTF.

The chain joins TRBV6-1 to TRBJ1-2, with D maybe TRBD1 (5 bases). This CDR3 is built from 11 residues. Germline V lookup: CDR1 MNHNS, CDR2 SASEGT. V dropped 8 bases and J dropped 4 bases, with 8 bases sitting between them. The DNA of the CDR3 is TGTGCCAGCTTTACAGGCTATGGCTACACCTTC. Encoded protein: CASFTGYGYTF.

This clone appeared a few times. The chain joins TRBV19 to TRBJ1-2; 7 bases are shared with TRBD1. Germline CDR1 and CDR2: LNHDA and SQIVND (reference sequence). The junction had 5 bases not matched to a gene; V was cut back by 2 bases and J by 2 bases. CDR3 length equals 15 residues. The CDR3 DNA reads as TGTGCCAGTAGTATAACAGCACAGGGGAACTATGGCTACACCTTC. Its translation is CASSITAQGNYGYTF.

CDR3 sequence reads: CAWTRTGQGLSGELFF. CDR3 DNA: TGTGCCTGGACCCGGACAGGACAGGGGCTCAGCGGGGAGCTGTTTTTT. This chain links TRBV30 with TRBJ2-2; 9 positions match TRBD1. The J segment lost 7 bases and the V segment lost 4 bases, leaving 13 bases of the junction unmatched. Per germline, CDR1 GTSNPN and CDR2 SVGIG (reference sequence). The CDR3 totals 16 residues.

The genes are TRBV7-9 and TRBJ2-2; 12 nucleotides line up with TRBD2. Germline-derived CDR1 and CDR2 are SEHNR and FQNEAQ (reference sequence). Unmatched junction bases numbered 10, after V lost 5 bases and J lost 3 bases. This CDR3 has 18 amino acids. CDR3 in DNA: TGTGCCAGCAGCCCGACTAGCGGGAGAAGTTGGGACACCGGGGAGCTGTTTTTT. Translated: CASSPTSGRSWDTGELFF.

The rearrangement uses TRBV7-9 and TRBJ2-7; 13 bases are a match to TRBD2. The CDR3 runs 15 residues. CDR1 SEHNR and CDR2 FQNEAQ come from the germline V gene (reference sequence). The ends lost 0 bases at V and 9 bases at J; junction bases unmatched: 5. The CDR3 nucleotides read TGTGCCAGCAGCTTAGCGTCACTAGCGGGAGGGGGGCAGTACTTC. This gives the protein CASSLASLAGGGQYF.

V and J are TRBV4-3 and TRBJ2-1; D is ambiguous. The ends were cut back, 4 bases at V and 8 bases at J, with 18 bases in the middle. The germline V gene has CDR1 LGHNA and CDR2 YSLEER. The CDR3 runs to 15 residues. CDR3 sequence: CASSPAPRVWDEQFF. In DNA, the CDR3 is TGCGCCAGCAGCCCCGCCCCCCGGGTTTGGGATGAGCAGTTCTTC.

The chain carries TRBV6-5 and TRBJ1-2; 7 positions match TRBD1. Germline loops: CDR1 MNHEY, CDR2 SVGAGI. V dropped 8 bases and J dropped 3; count of bases not matched to a gene: 6. The CDR3 covers 13 residues. As DNA, the CDR3 is TGTGCCAGCCGGGACAGAGGGGACTATGGCTACACCTTC. Translation: CASRDRGDYGYTF.

The chain is built from TRBV19 and TRBJ2-1; perhaps TRBD2 as D (6 bases). From germline, CDR1 is LNHDA and CDR2 SQIVND (reference sequence). Trimming took 10 bases from V and 6 from J, leaving 16 bases between them. This CDR3 region has 13 residues. CDR3 amino acids: CATAGLGRNEQFF. The CDR3 bases are TGTGCCACCGCGGGGCTTGGTCGCAATGAGCAGTTCTTC.

The rearrangement joins TRBV28 to TRBJ1-5; TRBD1 is a possible D gene (5 bases). V lost 3 bases and J 0 bases, leaving 18 bases between the germline ends. The length of the CDR3 is 18 residues. Germline V CDR1 and CDR2: MDHEN, SYDVKM. In nucleotides, the CDR3 is TGTGCCAGCAGTTTTAGGCAATCAAGGGGTTATAGCAATCAGCCCCAGCATTTT. Residues: CASSFRQSRGYSNQPQHF.

V is TRBV18 and J is TRBJ1-1; the match to TRBD1 covers 8 bases. The CDR3 consists of 14 residues. Trimming removed 3 bases from V and 3 bases from J; junction bases left unmatched: 3. Germline V gives CDR1 KGHSH, CDR2 LQKENI. In DNA, the CDR3 is TGTGCCAGCTCACCCGACAGGGGCGACACTGAAGCTTTCTTT. Translating it yields CASSPDRGDTEAFF.

This clone was found a few times. Germline is not matched at one junction end, which may reflect a read error. The V gene is TRBV18, the J gene TRBJ2-2; 10 bases map to TRBD1. CDR3 size: 17 residues. The V gene's germline CDR1 is KGHSH and CDR2 LQKENI. The CDR3 is CASSPLSGQGNAGELFF. CDR3 sequence (DNA): TGTGCCAGCTCACCACTTTCGGGACAGGGGAACGCCGGGGAGCTGTTTTTT.